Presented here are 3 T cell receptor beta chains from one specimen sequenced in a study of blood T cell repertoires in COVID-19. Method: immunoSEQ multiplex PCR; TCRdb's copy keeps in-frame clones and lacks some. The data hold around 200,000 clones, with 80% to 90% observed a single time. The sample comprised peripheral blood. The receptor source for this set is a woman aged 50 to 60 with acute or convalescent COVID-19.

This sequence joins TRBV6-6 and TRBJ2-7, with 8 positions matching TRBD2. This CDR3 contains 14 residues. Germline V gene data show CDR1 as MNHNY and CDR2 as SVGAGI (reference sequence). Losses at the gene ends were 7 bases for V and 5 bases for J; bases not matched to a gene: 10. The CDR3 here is CASTMGLGVHEQYF. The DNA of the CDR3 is TGTGCCAGCACCATGGGACTAGGTGTCCACGAGCAGTACTTC.

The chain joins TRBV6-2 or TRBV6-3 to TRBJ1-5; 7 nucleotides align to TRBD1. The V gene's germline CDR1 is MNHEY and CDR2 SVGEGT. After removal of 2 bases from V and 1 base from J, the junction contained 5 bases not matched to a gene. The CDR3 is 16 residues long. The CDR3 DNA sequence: TGTGCCAGCAGTTACAGGGGCAGGGGGAGCAATCAGCCCCAGCATTTT. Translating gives CASSYRGRGSNQPQHF.

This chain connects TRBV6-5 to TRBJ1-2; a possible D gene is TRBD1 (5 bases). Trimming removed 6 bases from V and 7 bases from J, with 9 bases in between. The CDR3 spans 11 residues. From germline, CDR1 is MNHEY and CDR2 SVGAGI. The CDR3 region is CASRTVPGYTF. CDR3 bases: TGTGCCAGCAGGACAGTTCCTGGCTACACCTTC.